This entry lists 4 T cell receptor beta chains sequenced from one sample in a study of Ad26.COV2.S vaccination and SARS-CoV-2 variants. Profiled with immunoSEQ multiplex PCR; TCRdb holds only in-frame clones, not every one. The sample gives hundreds of thousands of clones, around 83% of which show up once; 2.5% to 3.5% is in the top ten. Treatment in this sample: some 20 received Ad26.COV2.S at low or high dose, single or two shots; 5 received placebo; per-sample allocation not given. Samples were taken on day 63 after the first vaccine or placebo injection. Sequencing was performed on peripheral blood, taken in a trial of Ad26.COV2.S vaccine versus placebo. All receptors derive from a person between 18 and 59 years old who received the Ad26.COV2.S COVID-19 vaccine or a placebo.

There are a few counts of this clone. This rearrangement joins TRBV24-1 to TRBJ1-3, with 7 positions matching TRBD1. Germline loops: CDR1 KGHDR, CDR2 SFDVKD. The ends lost 7 bases at V and 0 bases at J; junction bases unmatched: 17. The CDR3 extends over 19 amino acids. This chain's CDR3 is CATSQDHKVRGNSGNTIYF. In nucleotides, the CDR3 is TGTGCCACCAGCCAAGATCACAAAGTCAGGGGGAACTCTGGAAACACCATATATTTT.

The chain links TRBV6-1 to TRBJ2-3; 11 nucleotides agree with TRBD1. The CDR3 extends over 15 amino acids. CDR1 MNHNS and CDR2 SASEGT come from the germline V gene. Trimming cost V 2 bases and J 4 bases; bases outside gene matches: 2. The CDR3 loop is CASSEPGQGADTQYF. CDR3 nucleotides: TGTGCCAGCAGTGAACCGGGACAGGGGGCAGATACGCAGTATTTT.

The rearrangement joins TRBV3-1 (or the pseudogene TRBV3-2) to TRBJ1-2; no clear D. Germline V gives CDR1 LGHDT, CDR2 YNNKEL (reference sequence). The CDR3 is made up of 17 amino acids. The ends were cut back, 0 bases at V and 1 base at J, with 15 bases in the middle. CDR3 DNA: TGTGCCAGCAGCCAAGATTCCGGACTCGGCTATAACTATGGCTACACCTTC. It encodes CASSQDSGLGYNYGYTF.

The rearrangement uses TRBV28 and TRBJ2-5; no reliable D call. The CDR3 totals 16 residues. Deletions cut 6 bases from V and 4 bases from J, with 21 bases between. Germline assignment: CDR1 MDHEN and CDR2 SYDVKM. The CDR3 DNA reads as TGTGCCAGCAGCGAGGTATGGTTAAGGGTCCCAGAGACCCAGTACTTC. Translated: CASSEVWLRVPETQYF.